What follows is one T cell receptor beta chain and its context. Its specificity is unknown. PCR primers comprised 60 Vbeta and 13 Jbeta primers. Some clones are missing from TCRdb's copy, which holds only in-frame ones; the method was immunoSEQ multiplex PCR. The data hold some 150,000 clones, with under 80% observed a single time. Germline V gene data show CDR1 as KGHSH and CDR2 as LQKENI. This CDR3 is built from 16 residues. J gave up 8 bases and V 5 bases, and 13 bases lay outside the gene matches. This sample was included in a study of cytomegalovirus exposure and HLA in healthy donors. For the study at large: Earlier work reported 117 million unique TCR beta sequences from 150 million to 200 million T cells. Study-wide points: Sequencing depth across donors, presence/absence analyses assumed, was roughly uniform.

The sequenced sample consisted of PBMCs. The chain joins TRBV18 to TRBJ1-4; 8 bases line up with TRBD1. The clonotype was recovered from a male donor in good health and CMV-seronegative. CDR3 sequence (DNA): TGTGCCAGCTCAACAGGGACAGGCCTAATGGGAGAAAAACTGTTTTTT. Its protein is CASSTGTGLMGEKLFF.